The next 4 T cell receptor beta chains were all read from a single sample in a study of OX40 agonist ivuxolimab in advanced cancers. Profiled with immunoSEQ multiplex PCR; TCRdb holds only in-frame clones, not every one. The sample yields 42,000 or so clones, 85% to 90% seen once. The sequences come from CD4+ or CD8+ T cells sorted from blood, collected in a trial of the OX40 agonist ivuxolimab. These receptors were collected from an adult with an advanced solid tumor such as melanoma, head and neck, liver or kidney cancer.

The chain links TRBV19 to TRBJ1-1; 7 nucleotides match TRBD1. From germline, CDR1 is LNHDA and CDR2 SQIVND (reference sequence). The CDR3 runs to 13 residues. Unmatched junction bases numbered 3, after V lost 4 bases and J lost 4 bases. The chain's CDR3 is CASSTNRGTEAFF. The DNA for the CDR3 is TGTGCCAGTAGTACGAACAGGGGCACTGAAGCTTTCTTT.

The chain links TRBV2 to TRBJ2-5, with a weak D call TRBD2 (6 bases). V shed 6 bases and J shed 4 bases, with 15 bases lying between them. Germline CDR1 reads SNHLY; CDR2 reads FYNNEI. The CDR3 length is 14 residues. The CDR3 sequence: CASRGGRERETQYF. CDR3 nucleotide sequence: TGTGCCAGCAGGGGGGGACGGGAGCGAGAGACCCAGTACTTC. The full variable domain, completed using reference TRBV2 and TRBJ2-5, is EPEVTQTPSHQVTQMGQEVILRCVPISNHLYFYWYRQILGQKVEFLVSFYNNEISEKSEIFDDQFSVERPDGSNFTLKIRSTKLEDSAMYFCASRGGRERETQYFGPGTRLLVL.

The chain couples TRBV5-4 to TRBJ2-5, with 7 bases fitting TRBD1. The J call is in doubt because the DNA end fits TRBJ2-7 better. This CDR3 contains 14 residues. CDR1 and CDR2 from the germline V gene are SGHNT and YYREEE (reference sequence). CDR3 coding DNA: TGTGCCAGCAGCTTGGCAGGGGGATCCTACGAGCAGTACTTC. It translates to CASSLAGGSYEQYF.

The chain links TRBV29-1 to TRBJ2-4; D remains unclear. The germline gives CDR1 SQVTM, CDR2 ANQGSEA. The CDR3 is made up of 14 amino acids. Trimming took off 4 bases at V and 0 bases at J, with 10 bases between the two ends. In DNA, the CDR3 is TGCAGCGTTGTCACAGATCTAGCCAAAAACATTCAGTACTTC. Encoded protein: CSVVTDLAKNIQYF.